This T cell receptor (beta chain) came from a study of OX40 agonist ivuxolimab in advanced cancers. Turning to the study itself: The study gave patients intravenous ivuxolimab at 0.01 to 10 mg/kg every 2 weeks.

TCRdb's copy holds only in-frame clones and misses some; the assay was immunoSEQ multiplex PCR. The table lists tens of thousands of clones, more than 85% of them singletons. The germline gives CDR1 SGHNT, CDR2 YYREEE (reference sequence). After removal of 5 bases from V and 1 base from J, the junction contained 6 bases not matched to a gene. The CDR3 sequence is 15 residues long. Material: CD4+ or CD8+ T cells sorted from blood, obtained in a trial of the OX40 agonist ivuxolimab. The rearrangement links TRBV5-4 to TRBJ2-1; 7 nucleotides align to TRBD2. The receptor comes from an adult with an advanced solid tumor such as melanoma, head and neck, liver or kidney cancer. This CDR3 is CASSLGGNSYNEQFF. CDR3 DNA: TGTGCCAGCAGTCTGGGGGGGAATTCCTACAATGAGCAGTTCTTC.